This record concerns one TCR beta chain sequence. Template switching (which added a universal primer site) was used, and cDNA carried unique molecular identifiers. TCRdb processed the 5' RACE reads anew with MiXCR; each CDR3 protein has one entry. The sample lists under 250,000 distinct CDR3 sequences; over 9.5% were seen once. Each donor (without exception) was a healthy Caucasian. This sample is drawn from a study of identical twins. This CDR3 has 15 residues. Trimming took 3 bases from V and 8 from J, leaving 20 bases between them. Looked up from germline, CDR1 is SGHDT and CDR2 is YYEEEE. The same specimen was also included in a second study, on yellow fever vaccine responses in identical twins.

V and J are TRBV5-6 and TRBJ1-1, with D tentatively TRBD1 (5 bases). Source material: memory (CD45RO+) T cells sorted from blood. The TCR was taken from a woman between 18 and 30 years old in good health. The CDR3 region has the DNA TGTGCCAGCAGCTCAAGACAGAACTTCCCGCAAGAAGCTTTCTTT. It yields the protein CASSSRQNFPQEAFF.